Reported below is one T cell receptor (beta chain). As yet, its antigen is unknown. This sample was taken from a study of T cell repertoires in cytomegalovirus infection. Across the study: Shared public TCR beta signatures pointed to both CMV infection and a matching HLA type.

From the reads, TCRdb called clonotypes with MiXCR, one entry per CDR3 protein. The repertoire includes about 60,000 distinct CDR3 sequences, 33% of them detected once, and 65% to 80% sits in the top ten. Germline CDR1 is KGHDR and CDR2 is SFDVKD. Unmatched junction bases numbered 8, after V lost 2 bases and J lost 10 bases. The CDR3 covers 15 residues. This TCR derives from a human donor in good health (CMV status not recorded). Some clones in this sample may be carry-over from other donors' samples. The material sequenced was PBMCs, sequenced either directly or after in vitro stimulation (not recorded which). This chain links TRBV24-1 with TRBJ2-2, with 8 bases matching TRBD2. This CDR3 is CATSDSTSVMEELFF. CDR3 coding DNA: TGTGCCACCAGTGATTCGACTAGCGTGATGGAGGAGCTGTTTTTT.